This passage covers 14 T cell receptor beta chains from one sample sequenced in a study of shared clonotypes between healthy human individuals. Some clones are missing from TCRdb's copy, which holds only in-frame ones; the method was immunoSEQ multiplex PCR. The sample has 2 million to 2.5 million clones; 90% to 95% are singletons. Sequencing was performed on naive CD4+ T cells from PBMCs. Documented subset: CD45RA+ positively selected. These receptors all come from a young man in good health. Some clones in this sample may be carry-over from other donors' samples.

This clone came up a few times. V usage is TRBV2 and J usage is TRBJ2-5; weak D call: TRBD1 (6 bases). The V and J ends lost 2 bases and 1 base respectively, with 8 bases between them. This CDR3 spans 14 amino acids. CDR1 is SNHLY and CDR2 is FYNNEI in the germline V gene. As DNA, the CDR3 is TGTGCCAGCAGTGAACGGACAGTCCAAGAGACCCAGTACTTC. Its protein is CASSERTVQETQYF.

This chain connects TRBV5-4 to TRBJ2-4; D not certain. The V end lost 4 bases, the J end lost 3 bases, and 11 bases lay between the germline ends. The CDR3 has 14 residues. Germline V gives CDR1 SGHNT, CDR2 YYREEE (reference sequence). The CDR3 here is CASSGSISKNIQYF. Written as DNA, the CDR3 is TGTGCCAGCAGCGGAAGTATAAGCAAAAACATTCAGTACTTC.

Note on this clone: Different DNA sequences within this sample yield the same CDR3. The V and J genes are TRBV18 and TRBJ2-7; possible D gene TRBD2, 5 bases. Between the trimmed V and J ends, which lost 6 bases and 0 bases, there was a span of 9 bases. CDR1 and CDR2 from the germline V gene are KGHSH and LQKENI. The CDR3 runs 13 residues. DNA for the CDR3: TGTGCCAGCTCCCCGGGGAGCTCCTACGAGCAGTACTTC. Translating gives CASSPGSSYEQYF.

The sample holds a few counts of this clone. The chain has TRBV5-4 and TRBJ1-1; the D gene is possibly TRBD1 (5 bases). This CDR3 is 16 amino acids long. V lost 2 bases to trimming and J lost 1 base, with 15 bases between them. CDR1 and CDR2 from the germline V gene are SGHNT and YYREEE (reference sequence). The CDR3 nucleotides read TGTGCCAGCAGCTTCCGGCCCAGGGAATCGAACACTGAAGCTTTCTTT. Protein: CASSFRPRESNTEAFF.

The V call is TRBV2, the J call TRBJ1-1; no firm D call. This CDR3 is 12 amino acids long. V was trimmed by 6 bases and J by 3 bases, leaving 8 bases between them. Germline CDR1 SNHLY, CDR2 FYNNEI. The CDR3 DNA sequence: TGTGCCAGCAGCACCGAGGACACTGAAGCTTTCTTT. Amino acids: CASSTEDTEAFF.

DNA for the CDR3: TGTGCCAGCAGACAGGGGGCGAGCAATCAGCCCCAGCATTTT. It yields the protein CASRQGASNQPQHF. This chain uses TRBV6-6 with TRBJ1-5; TRBD1 matches at 9 bases. The germline V gene encodes CDR1 MNHNY and CDR2 SVGAGI (reference sequence). The V gene end was trimmed by 6 bases and the J gene end by 1 base; junction bases not matched to a gene: 1. This CDR3 is built from 14 residues.

In regard to this clone: The same CDR3 is also encoded by other DNA sequences in this sample. The CDR3 bases are TGTGCCAGCAGCTTAACGGGAGTCAGTTACGAGCAGTACTTC. This gives the protein CASSLTGVSYEQYF. The J gene is TRBJ2-7, the V gene TRBV7-2; maybe TRBD2 (6 bases). CDR3 size: 14 residues. The V gene lost 2 bases and the J gene lost 4 bases, with 12 bases spanning the gap. Germline CDR1 SGHTA, CDR2 FQGNSA. The complete variable domain, with remaining parts taken from reference TRBV7-2 and TRBJ2-7, reads GAGVSQSPSNKVTEKGKDVELRCDPISGHTALYWYRQSLGQGLEFLIYFQGNSAPDKSGLPSDRFSAERTGGSVSTLTIQRTQQEDSAVYLCASSLTGVSYEQYFGPGTRLTVT.

The chain has TRBV28 and TRBJ1-4; D is possibly TRBD1 (5 bases). The germline V gene encodes CDR1 MDHEN and CDR2 SYDVKM. This CDR3 is 14 amino acids long. V was shortened by 10 bases and J by 7 bases, with 19 bases between the two germline ends. The DNA for the CDR3 is TGTGCCATAGGGACGGGGCAGAGGGGTGAAAAACTGTTTTTT. Translation gives CAIGTGQRGEKLFF.

This rearrangement joins TRBV7-2 to TRBJ2-2; D is ambiguous. Trimming took off 2 bases at V and 1 base at J, with 14 bases between the two ends. Looked up from germline, CDR1 is SGHTA and CDR2 is FQGNSA. The CDR3 runs to 17 residues. The DNA of the CDR3 is TGTGCCAGCAGCTTATTATTTGGTCAGAAGAACACCGGGGAGCTGTTTTTT. The encoded protein is CASSLLFGQKNTGELFF. Together with reference TRBV7-2 and TRBJ2-2, the CDR3 gives the full variable domain: GAGVSQSPSNKVTEKGKDVELRCDPISGHTALYWYRQSLGQGLEFLIYFQGNSAPDKSGLPSDRFSAERTGGSVSTLTIQRTQQEDSAVYLCASSLLFGQKNTGELFFGEGSRLTVL.

The DNA for the CDR3 is TGTGCCAGCAGCTTAGCGGTTCAGGGGGACTACGAGCAGTACTTC. It is translated as CASSLAVQGDYEQYF. V gene TRBV7-2 combines with J gene TRBJ2-7, with TRBD1 identical over 7 bases. The CDR3 covers 15 residues. V lost 0 bases and J lost 3; bases outside the gene matches: 5. Germline V gene lookup returns CDR1 SGHTA and CDR2 FQGNSA. The complete variable domain, with remaining parts taken from reference TRBV7-2 and TRBJ2-7, reads GAGVSQSPSNKVTEKGKDVELRCDPISGHTALYWYRQSLGQGLEFLIYFQGNSAPDKSGLPSDRFSAERTGGSVSTLTIQRTQQEDSAVYLCASSLAVQGDYEQYFGPGTRLTVT.

In this sample, this clone turned up once. The rearrangement uses TRBV5-4 and TRBJ1-2; 7 nucleotides line up with TRBD1. The CDR3 runs to 16 residues. Germline CDR1 is SGHNT and CDR2 is YYREEE (reference sequence). With 4 bases clipped from V and 5 bases from J, the junction kept 14 bases outside the gene matches. The CDR3 sequence is CASSVKEGATGYGYTF. The CDR3 nucleotides are TGTGCCAGCAGCGTCAAGGAGGGGGCTACGGGGTATGGCTACACCTTC.

The V call is TRBV9, the J call TRBJ1-1; a possible D gene is TRBD1 (5 bases). V shed 1 base and J shed 7 bases, with 8 bases lying between them. The CDR3 is 12 residues long. The germline gives CDR1 SGDLS, CDR2 YYNGEE. CDR3 region: CASSVTGSEAFF. In DNA, the CDR3 is TGTGCCAGCAGCGTAACAGGCAGTGAAGCTTTCTTT.

V usage is TRBV20-1 and J usage is TRBJ1-1, with D uncertain. Germline loops: CDR1 DFQATT, CDR2 SNEGSKA (reference sequence). V lost 6 bases and J 6 bases, leaving 8 bases between the germline ends. The CDR3 length is 10 residues. The CDR3: CSAVRAEAFF. The CDR3 nucleotides read TGCAGTGCCGTACGGGCTGAAGCTTTCTTT.

In regard to this clone: Other DNA variants within this sample encode the same CDR3. The chain couples TRBV27 to TRBJ2-1, with 14 positions matching TRBD2. The CDR3 has 18 residues. Trimming at V came to 2 bases and at J to 0 bases, leaving 3 bases not matched to a gene. The germline V gene has CDR1 MNHEY and CDR2 SMNVEV (reference sequence). The DNA of the CDR3 is TGTGCCAGCAGTTTAGGGACTAGCGGGAGAAGCTCCTACAATGAGCAGTTCTTC. It translates to CASSLGTSGRSSYNEQFF.